The sample holds a few counts of the clone carrying this T cell receptor (delta chain). This DNA's translation differs at residue 16 from TCRdb's protein, which comes from a much larger clone; a read error is likely, and the protein shown is translated from the DNA. These data originate in a study of γδ T cells in repeated Plasmodium falciparum infection. TCRdb made new clone calls on the multiplex PCR reads using CATT. The table shows about 93,000 delta-chain clones, with 0.95% to 1% occurring only once. From germline, CDR1 is TSWWSYY and CDR2 QGS. CDR3 length: 18 residues. Vgamma9/Vdelta2+ and Vdelta2-negative gammadelta T cells were flow-sorted from PBMC for bulk sequencing.

The J segment was not called; the V segment is TRDV1; the D call TRDD3 from the table was never checked on the DNA. Sequencing was carried out using gamma-delta T cells from blood. The sequence derives from a pool of human donors (malaria-infected and uninfected, not separated). The CDR3 DNA reads TGTGCTCTTGGGGACCACGAACTGGGGGATAGTGGAAACGATAAACCCATCTTT. This codes for CALGDHELGDSGNDKPIF.